One sample yielded the 14 T cell receptor beta chains listed below, sequenced in a study of blood T cell repertoires in COVID-19. Profiling relied on immunoSEQ multiplex PCR, and the TCRdb table lists in-frame clones only, not all of them. The sample consists of some 240,000 clones, roughly 87% of them appearing once. Sequencing was done on a sample of peripheral blood. The receptors were sampled from a woman in her 40s who had recovered from COVID-19.

This rearrangement joins TRBV18 to TRBJ2-1, with 9 bases identical to TRBD1. Trimming cost V 2 bases and J 5 bases; bases outside gene matches: 1. Germline CDR1 and CDR2: KGHSH and LQKENI. The CDR3 has 14 residues. CDR3: CASSPGTGNNEQFF. CDR3 bases: TGTGCCAGCTCACCAGGGACAGGGAACAATGAGCAGTTCTTC.

The chain is built from TRBV3-1 (or the pseudogene TRBV3-2) and TRBJ1-5, with a weak D call TRBD1 (5 bases). The V gene lost 6 bases and the J gene lost 8 bases, with 26 bases spanning the gap. The length of the CDR3 is 17 residues. Per the germline V gene, CDR1 is LGHDT and CDR2 is YNNKEL (reference sequence). CDR3 protein: CASSQSGGGGGSEPQHF. The CDR3 DNA sequence: TGTGCCAGCAGTCAAAGTGGTGGGGGAGGCGGTTCGGAGCCCCAGCATTTT.

The chain joins TRBV6-5 to TRBJ2-4, with 9 bases identical to TRBD1. CDR1 and CDR2 from the germline V gene are MNHEY and SVGAGI. There are 14 residues in the CDR3. CDR3 amino acids: CAVRRQGGNDIQYF. The CDR3 DNA reads as TGTGCGGTTCGGAGACAGGGGGGAAATGACATTCAGTACTTC.

This CDR3 is CASSITGLTEAFF. CDR3 bases: TGTGCCAGTAGTATCACAGGGCTAACTGAAGCTTTCTTT. The rearrangement links TRBV19 to TRBJ1-1; D may be TRBD1 (6 bases). From germline, CDR1 is LNHDA and CDR2 SQIVND (reference sequence). The CDR3 spans 13 residues. V was clipped by 3 bases and J by 5 bases, with 10 bases between them. The full variable domain, completed using reference TRBV19 and TRBJ1-1, is DGGITQSPKYLFRKEGQNVTLSCEQNLNHDAMYWYRQDPGQGLRLIYYSQIVNDFQKGDIAEGYSVSREKKESFPLTVTSAQKNPTAFYLCASSITGLTEAFFGQGTRLTVV.

This chain uses TRBV5-1 with TRBJ2-2; TRBD2 is a possible D gene (6 bases). Per germline, CDR1 SGHRS and CDR2 YFSETQ. V dropped 4 bases and J dropped 6 bases, with 19 bases sitting between them. The CDR3 is 16 residues long. This CDR3 reads CASSPRLSEGSGELFF. The CDR3 region has the DNA TGCGCCAGCAGCCCACGACTCTCGGAGGGATCCGGGGAGCTGTTTTTT. Using reference TRBV5-1 and TRBJ2-2 for the parts outside the CDR3, the full variable domain is KAGVTQTPRYLIKTRGQQVTLSCSPISGHRSVSWYQQTPGQGLQFLFEYFSETQRNKGNFPGRFSGRQFSNSRSEMNVSTLELGDSALYLCASSPRLSEGSGELFFGEGSRLTVL.

The CDR3 sequence: CASSLSSSGSGTDTQYF. Written as DNA, the CDR3 is TGTGCCAGCAGCTTGAGCTCTAGCGGGAGTGGCACAGATACGCAGTATTTT. The J gene is TRBJ2-3, the V gene TRBV7-2; 10 positions match TRBD2. Germline V lookup: CDR1 SGHTA, CDR2 FQGNSA. The V and J ends lost 3 bases and 1 base, in that order; junction bases with no gene match: 7. The CDR3 has 17 residues.

J is TRBJ2-5 and V is TRBV5-1; 7 bases fit TRBD2. Trimming removed 2 bases from V and 2 bases from J; junction bases left unmatched: 12. The CDR3 loop spans 17 amino acids. Germline V lookup: CDR1 SGHRS, CDR2 YFSETQ. CDR3 DNA sequence: TGCGCCAGCAGCTTACAGGCGGCTAGCGGACCTCAAGAGACCCAGTACTTC. Its translation: CASSLQAASGPQETQYF.

The V gene is TRBV3-1 (or the pseudogene TRBV3-2), the J gene TRBJ2-2; 9 bases line up with TRBD2. Germline V CDR1 and CDR2: LGHDT, YNNKEL (reference sequence). The CDR3 runs 16 residues. Trimming cost V 4 bases and J 4 bases; bases outside gene matches: 7. The CDR3 coding sequence is TGTGCCAGCAGCCGACAGCGGGGGGTAGGCACCGGGGAGCTGTTTTTT. It encodes CASSRQRGVGTGELFF.

The CDR3 is CASSFGEGNTEAFF. The CDR3 DNA sequence: TGTGCCAGCAGTTTCGGGGAAGGGAACACTGAAGCTTTCTTT. The rearrangement uses TRBV6-5 and TRBJ1-1, with D hard to call. This CDR3 comprises 14 residues. V shed 4 bases and J shed 1 base, with 10 bases lying between them. Germline lookup yields CDR1 MNHEY and CDR2 SVGAGI.

This sequence joins TRBV7-2 and TRBJ1-1; D uncertain. V lost 1 base to trimming and J lost 2 bases, with 11 bases between them. This CDR3 has 15 residues. CDR1 is SGHTA and CDR2 is FQGNSA in the germline V gene. DNA for the CDR3: TGTGCCAGCAGCTTAGTCTCCCAGGTCAACACTGAAGCTTTCTTT. Protein: CASSLVSQVNTEAFF. Using reference TRBV7-2 and TRBJ1-1 for the parts outside the CDR3, the full variable domain is GAGVSQSPSNKVTEKGKDVELRCDPISGHTALYWYRQSLGQGLEFLIYFQGNSAPDKSGLPSDRFSAERTGGSVSTLTIQRTQQEDSAVYLCASSLVSQVNTEAFFGQGTRLTVV.

The chain uses TRBV15 and TRBJ2-3; 9 nucleotides agree with TRBD1. The CDR3 has 17 amino acids. The V segment lost 1 base and the J segment 7 bases; nucleotides outside the gene matches: 12. CDR1 and CDR2 from the germline V gene are LNHNV and YYDKDF (reference sequence). The CDR3 DNA follows: TGTGCCACCAGCAGAGGGGGGGGACAGGGAAGGACGAATACGCAGTATTTT. Translation: CATSRGGGQGRTNTQYF.

DNA of the CDR3: TGTGCCAGCAGCCAAGTTTCGGGTGCGGGTACGCAGTATTTT. It codes for CASSQVSGAGTQYF. The V gene is TRBV14, the J gene TRBJ2-3, with D tentatively TRBD2 (5 bases). Germline V gives CDR1 SGHDN, CDR2 FVKESK. V was trimmed by 1 base and J by 8 bases, leaving 13 bases between them. The CDR3 has 14 amino acids. Looking up the rest from reference TRBV14 and TRBJ2-3 gives the full variable domain: EAGVTQFPSHSVIEKGQTVTLRCDPISGHDNLYWYRRVMGKEIKFLLHFVKESKQDESGMPNNRFLAERTGGTYSTLKVQPAELEDSGVYFCASSQVSGAGTQYFGPGTRLTVL.

Only a few counts were recorded for this clone. V gene TRBV7-3 combines with J gene TRBJ2-3, with D perhaps matching TRBD1 (5 bases). Trimming took off 5 bases at V and 6 bases at J, with 12 bases between the two ends. Germline lookup yields CDR1 SGHTA and CDR2 FQGTGA. CDR3 length equals 13 residues. The chain's CDR3 is CASSRVKGDTQYF. CDR3 DNA: TGTGCCAGCAGCCGAGTTAAGGGGGATACGCAGTATTTT.

This clone was recorded only once. The chain recombines TRBV19 with TRBJ2-1; D might be TRBD2 (5 bases). Germline-derived CDR1 and CDR2 are LNHDA and SQIVND (reference sequence). The length of the CDR3 is 13 residues. With 5 bases removed from V and 3 bases from J, the gap between germline ends came to 8 bases. This CDR3 reads CASSSGNYNEQFF. CDR3 coding DNA: TGTGCCAGTAGTTCCGGGAACTACAATGAGCAGTTCTTC.